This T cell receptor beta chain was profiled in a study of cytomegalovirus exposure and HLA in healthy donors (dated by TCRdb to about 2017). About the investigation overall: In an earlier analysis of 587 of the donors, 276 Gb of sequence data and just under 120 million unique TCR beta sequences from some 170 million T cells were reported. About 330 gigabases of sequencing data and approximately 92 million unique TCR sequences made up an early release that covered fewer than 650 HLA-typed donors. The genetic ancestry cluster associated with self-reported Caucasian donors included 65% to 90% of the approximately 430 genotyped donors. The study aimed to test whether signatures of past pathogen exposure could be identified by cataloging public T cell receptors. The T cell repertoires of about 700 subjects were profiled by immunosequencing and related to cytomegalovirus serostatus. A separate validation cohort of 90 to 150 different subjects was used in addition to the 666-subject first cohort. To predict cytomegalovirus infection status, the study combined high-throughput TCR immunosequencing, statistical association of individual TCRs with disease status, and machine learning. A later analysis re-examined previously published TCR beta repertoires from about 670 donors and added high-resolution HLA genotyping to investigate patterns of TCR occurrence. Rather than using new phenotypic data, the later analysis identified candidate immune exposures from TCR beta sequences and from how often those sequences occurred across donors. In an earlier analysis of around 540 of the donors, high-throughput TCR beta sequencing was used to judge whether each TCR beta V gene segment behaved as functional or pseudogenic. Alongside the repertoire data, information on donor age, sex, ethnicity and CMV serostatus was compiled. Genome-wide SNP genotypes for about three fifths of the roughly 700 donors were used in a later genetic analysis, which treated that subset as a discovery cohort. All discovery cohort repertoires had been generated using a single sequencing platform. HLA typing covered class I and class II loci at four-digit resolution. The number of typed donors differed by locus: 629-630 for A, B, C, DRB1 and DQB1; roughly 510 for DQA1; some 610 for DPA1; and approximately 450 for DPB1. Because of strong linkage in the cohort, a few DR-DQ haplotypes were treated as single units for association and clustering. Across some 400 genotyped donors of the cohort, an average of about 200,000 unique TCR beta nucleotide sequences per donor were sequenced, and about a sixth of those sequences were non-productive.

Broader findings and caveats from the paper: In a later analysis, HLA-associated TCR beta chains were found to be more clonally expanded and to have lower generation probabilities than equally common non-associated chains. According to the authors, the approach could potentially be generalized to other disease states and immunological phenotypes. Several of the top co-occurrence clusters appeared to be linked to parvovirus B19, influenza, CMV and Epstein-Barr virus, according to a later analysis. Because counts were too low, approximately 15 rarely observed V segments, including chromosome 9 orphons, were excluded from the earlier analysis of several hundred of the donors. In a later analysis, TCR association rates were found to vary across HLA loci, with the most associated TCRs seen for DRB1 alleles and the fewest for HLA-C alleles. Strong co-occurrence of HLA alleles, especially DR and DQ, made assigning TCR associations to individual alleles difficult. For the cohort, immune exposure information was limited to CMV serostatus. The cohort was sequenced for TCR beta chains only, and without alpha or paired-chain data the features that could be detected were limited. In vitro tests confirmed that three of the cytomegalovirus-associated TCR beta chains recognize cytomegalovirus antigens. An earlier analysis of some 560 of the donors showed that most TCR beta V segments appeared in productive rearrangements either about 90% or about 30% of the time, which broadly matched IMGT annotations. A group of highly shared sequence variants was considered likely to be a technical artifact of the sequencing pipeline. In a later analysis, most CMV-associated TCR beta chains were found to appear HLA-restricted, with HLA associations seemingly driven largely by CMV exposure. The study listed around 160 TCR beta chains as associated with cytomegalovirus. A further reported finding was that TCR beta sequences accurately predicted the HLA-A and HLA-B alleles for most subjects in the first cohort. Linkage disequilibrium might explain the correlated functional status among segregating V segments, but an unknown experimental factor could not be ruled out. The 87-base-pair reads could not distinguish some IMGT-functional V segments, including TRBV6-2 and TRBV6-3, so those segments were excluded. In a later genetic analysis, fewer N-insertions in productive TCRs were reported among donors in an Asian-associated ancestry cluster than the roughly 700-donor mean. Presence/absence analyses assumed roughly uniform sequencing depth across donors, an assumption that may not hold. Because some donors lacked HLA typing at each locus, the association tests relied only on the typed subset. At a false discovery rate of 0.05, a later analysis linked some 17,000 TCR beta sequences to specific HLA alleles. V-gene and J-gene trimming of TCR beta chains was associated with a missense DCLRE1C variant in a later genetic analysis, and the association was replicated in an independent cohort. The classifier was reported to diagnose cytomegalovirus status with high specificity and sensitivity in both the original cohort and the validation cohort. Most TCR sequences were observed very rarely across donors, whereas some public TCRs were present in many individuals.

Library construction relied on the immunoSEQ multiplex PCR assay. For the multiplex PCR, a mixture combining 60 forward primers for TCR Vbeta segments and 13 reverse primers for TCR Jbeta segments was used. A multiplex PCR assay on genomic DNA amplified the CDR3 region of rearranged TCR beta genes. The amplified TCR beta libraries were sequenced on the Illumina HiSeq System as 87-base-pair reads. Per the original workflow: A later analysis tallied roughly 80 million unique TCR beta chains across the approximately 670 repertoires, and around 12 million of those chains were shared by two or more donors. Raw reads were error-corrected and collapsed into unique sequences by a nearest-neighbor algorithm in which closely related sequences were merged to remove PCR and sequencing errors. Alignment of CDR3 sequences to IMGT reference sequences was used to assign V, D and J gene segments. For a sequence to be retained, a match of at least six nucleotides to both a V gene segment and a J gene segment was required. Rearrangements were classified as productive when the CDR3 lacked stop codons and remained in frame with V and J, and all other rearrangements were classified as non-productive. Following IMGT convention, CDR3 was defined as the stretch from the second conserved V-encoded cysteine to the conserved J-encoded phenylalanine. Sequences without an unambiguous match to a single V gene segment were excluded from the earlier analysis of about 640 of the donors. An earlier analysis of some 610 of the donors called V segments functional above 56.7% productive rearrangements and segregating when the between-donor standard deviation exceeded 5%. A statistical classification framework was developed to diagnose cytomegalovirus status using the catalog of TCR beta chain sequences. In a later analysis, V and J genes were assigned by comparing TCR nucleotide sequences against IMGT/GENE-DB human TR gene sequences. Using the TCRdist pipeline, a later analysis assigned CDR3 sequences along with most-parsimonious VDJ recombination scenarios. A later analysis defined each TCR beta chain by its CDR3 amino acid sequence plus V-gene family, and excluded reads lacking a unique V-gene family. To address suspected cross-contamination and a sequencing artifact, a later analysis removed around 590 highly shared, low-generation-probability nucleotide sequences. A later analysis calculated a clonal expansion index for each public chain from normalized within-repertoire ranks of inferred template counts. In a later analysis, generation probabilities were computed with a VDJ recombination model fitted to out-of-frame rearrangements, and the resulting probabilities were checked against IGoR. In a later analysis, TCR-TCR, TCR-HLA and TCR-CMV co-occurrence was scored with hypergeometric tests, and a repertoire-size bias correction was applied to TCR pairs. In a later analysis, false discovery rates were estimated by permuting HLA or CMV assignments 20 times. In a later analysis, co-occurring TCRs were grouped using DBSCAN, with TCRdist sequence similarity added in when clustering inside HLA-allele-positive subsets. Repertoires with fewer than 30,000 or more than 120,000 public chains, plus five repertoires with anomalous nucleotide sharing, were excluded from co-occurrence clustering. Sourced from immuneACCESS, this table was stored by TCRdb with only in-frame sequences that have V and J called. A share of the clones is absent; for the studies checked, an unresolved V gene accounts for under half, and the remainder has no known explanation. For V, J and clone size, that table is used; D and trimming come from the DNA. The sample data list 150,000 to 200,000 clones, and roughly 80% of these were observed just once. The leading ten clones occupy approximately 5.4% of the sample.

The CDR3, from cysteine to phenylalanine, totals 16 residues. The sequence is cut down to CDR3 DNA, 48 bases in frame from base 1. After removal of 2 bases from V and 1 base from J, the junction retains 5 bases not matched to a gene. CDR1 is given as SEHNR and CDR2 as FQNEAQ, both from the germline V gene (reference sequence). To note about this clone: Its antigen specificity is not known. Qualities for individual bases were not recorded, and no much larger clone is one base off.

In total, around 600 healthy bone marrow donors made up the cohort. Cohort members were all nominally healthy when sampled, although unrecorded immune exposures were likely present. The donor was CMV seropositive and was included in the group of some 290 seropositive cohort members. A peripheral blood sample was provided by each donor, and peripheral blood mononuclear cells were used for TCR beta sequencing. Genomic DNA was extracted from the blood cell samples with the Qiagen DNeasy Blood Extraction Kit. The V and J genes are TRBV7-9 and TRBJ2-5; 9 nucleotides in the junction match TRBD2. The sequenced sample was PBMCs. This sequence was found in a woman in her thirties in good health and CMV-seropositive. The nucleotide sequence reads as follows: TGTGCCAGCAGCTTAAGGTTTAGCGGGGGCCAAGAGACCCAGTACTTC. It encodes CASSLRFSGGQETQYF.